This T cell receptor beta chain was identified in a study of early T cells in non-severe SARS-CoV-2 infection. At the level of the study: Sequencing was performed on bulk RNA from unsorted whole blood, leaving chains unpaired.

This clonotype was counted many times. Individual cDNA molecules carried attached unique molecular identifiers. A single record per CDR3 protein comes from TCRdb applying MiXCR to the 5' RACE reads. This table has tens of thousands of distinct CDR3 sequences, just under 4% appearing once. This clonotype was obtained from an adult who was a healthcare worker with PCR-confirmed SARS-CoV-2 infection or an uninfected control (not recorded which). Source material: whole blood.

The CDR3 here is CSASNPFALGTSGYEQYF. As DNA, the CDR3 is TGCAGTGCTAGTAATCCTTTCGCTCTGGGGACTAGCGGCTACGAGCAGTACTTC. The V and J genes are TRBV20-1 and TRBJ2-7; 11 positions agree with TRBD2. J lost 3 bases, V lost 3 bases, and 16 bases had no gene match. Germline V gives CDR1 DFQATT, CDR2 SNEGSKA (reference sequence). The CDR3 has 18 residues.